These 19 T cell receptor beta chains were all obtained from the same sample, sequenced in a study of cytomegalovirus exposure and HLA in healthy donors. It was with 60 Vbeta and 13 Jbeta primers that the PCR ran. Clones were read by immunoSEQ multiplex PCR, and TCRdb kept only the in-frame ones, dropping some. This sample has 55,000 to 80,000 clones, with over 60% found just once. The sample was PBMCs. These receptors came from a woman aged 25 to 39 in good health and CMV-seronegative.

The chain is built from TRBV18 and TRBJ2-3, with 10 bases matching TRBD2. V lost 3 bases to trimming and J lost 1 base; unmatched junction nucleotides: 4. Per germline, CDR1 KGHSH and CDR2 LQKENI. This CDR3 is built from 16 residues. CDR3 sequence: CASSPSLAGGTDTQYF. CDR3 in DNA: TGTGCCAGCTCACCGTCCCTAGCGGGAGGCACAGATACGCAGTATTTT.

The rearrangement joins TRBV11-3 to TRBJ2-1, with D possibly matching TRBD2 (6 bases). Deletions cut 5 bases from V and 2 bases from J, with 10 bases between. Germline assignment: CDR1 SGHNT and CDR2 YENEEA. The CDR3 is made up of 14 amino acids. This chain's CDR3 is CASSTASAYNEQFF. CDR3 bases: TGTGCCAGCAGCACGGCTAGCGCCTACAATGAGCAGTTCTTC.

The rearrangement uses TRBV30 and TRBJ2-3, with 13 bases aligning to TRBD2. CDR3 size: 15 residues. CDR1 is GTSNPN, CDR2 SVGIG, per germline (reference sequence). The trim removed 8 bases at V and 2 bases at J, leaving 7 bases unmatched. The CDR3 here is CAQRGTSGNTDTQYF. The CDR3 DNA is TGTGCCCAACGCGGGACTAGCGGGAACACAGATACGCAGTATTTT.

V is TRBV25-1 and J is TRBJ2-7, with 9 nucleotides matching TRBD2. V was clipped by 7 bases and J by 3 bases; unmatched bases: 7. Per germline, CDR1 MGHDK and CDR2 SYGVNS. The CDR3 has 14 amino acids. The CDR3 is CASTQSGRSYEQYF. CDR3 DNA: TGTGCCAGCACCCAAAGCGGGAGGAGCTACGAGCAGTACTTC.

The CDR3 reads CASSVAGRRDTQYF. The CDR3 region has the DNA TGTGCCAGCAGCGTAGCCGGAAGGAGAGATACGCAGTATTTT. The V call is TRBV9, the J call TRBJ2-3; D is unresolved. Trimming left V 0 bases short and J 5 bases short, with 10 bases between. CDR3 length equals 14 residues. Germline CDR1 is SGDLS and CDR2 is YYNGEE.

The chain is built from TRBV28 and TRBJ2-6; D may be TRBD2 (7 bases). Deletions cut 6 bases from V and 8 bases from J, with 17 bases between. Germline V gene data show CDR1 as MDHEN and CDR2 as SYDVKM. The CDR3 totals 15 residues. This CDR3 reads CASSTGTTVSNVLTF. CDR3 bases: TGTGCCAGCAGCACAGGGACTACCGTCTCCAACGTCCTGACTTTC.

The gene calls are TRBV6-1 and TRBJ2-5, with 7 bases fitting TRBD1. Germline V CDR1 and CDR2: MNHNS, SASEGT. The CDR3 has 14 amino acids. The ends lost 4 bases at V and 4 bases at J; junction bases unmatched: 6. The CDR3, as DNA: TGTGCCAGCAGTGTACCCCGGGACAGAGAGACCCAGTACTTC. Translation gives CASSVPRDRETQYF.

This clone was seen once. As DNA, the CDR3 is TGTGCCACCTCAGGGTCTGGGGCCAACGTCCTGACTTTC. Its protein is CATSGSGANVLTF. The V and J genes are TRBV27 and TRBJ2-6, with D possibly matching TRBD1 (5 bases). CDR1 is MNHEY, CDR2 SMNVEV, per germline (reference sequence). The CDR3 is 13 residues long. The V end was cut by 10 bases, the J end by 1 base, with 8 bases between.

The rearrangement joins TRBV14 to TRBJ2-3, with TRBD2 identical over 13 bases. The CDR3 contains 17 residues. The junction had 8 bases not matched to a gene; V was cut back by 2 bases and J by 6 bases. CDR1 is SGHDN, CDR2 FVKESK, per germline. The CDR3 loop reads CASSQKERTSGSDTQYF. The CDR3 DNA sequence: TGTGCCAGCAGCCAAAAGGAAAGGACTAGCGGGAGCGATACGCAGTATTTT.

V gene TRBV6-5 combines with J gene TRBJ1-2; 7 bases line up with TRBD1. Germline assignment: CDR1 MNHEY and CDR2 SVGAGI. The ends lost 3 bases at V and 8 bases at J; junction bases unmatched: 12. The CDR3 extends over 15 amino acids. The CDR3 loop is CASSYGGQAFFGYTF. As DNA, the CDR3 is TGTGCCAGCAGTTATGGAGGACAGGCATTCTTCGGCTACACCTTC.

The V call is TRBV5-1, the J call TRBJ2-2; 9 nucleotides match TRBD1. This CDR3 region has 16 residues. After removal of 3 bases from V and 1 base from J, the junction contained 4 bases not matched to a gene. Germline V gives CDR1 SGHRS, CDR2 YFSETQ. CDR3 DNA sequence: TGCGCCAGCAGCTCTCCGACAGGGGGGAACACCGGGGAGCTGTTTTTT. Translation gives CASSSPTGGNTGELFF.

The CDR3 loop is CASSYSSSAQTGEQFF. In nucleotides, the CDR3 is TGTGCCAGCAGTTATTCGTCTAGCGCCCAGACTGGAGAGCAGTTCTTC. The chain has TRBV6-5 and TRBJ2-1; tentatively, D is TRBD2 (6 bases). Trimming took off 3 bases at V and 10 bases at J, with 22 bases between the two ends. Germline CDR1 and CDR2: MNHEY and SVGAGI. The CDR3 consists of 16 residues.

This clone was counted between two and nine times. This chain links TRBV9 with TRBJ2-3, with TRBD2 matching 7 bases. The CDR3 contains 14 residues. Germline values: CDR1 SGDLS, CDR2 YYNGEE. Unmatched junction bases numbered 3, after V lost 3 bases and J lost 2 bases. CDR3 loop: CASSAGGPTDTQYF. The CDR3 DNA sequence: TGTGCCAGCAGCGCGGGAGGCCCCACAGATACGCAGTATTTT.

The sample holds a few counts of this clone. The chain is built from TRBV6-6 and TRBJ2-1; the D gene is possibly TRBD1 (5 bases). Trimming stripped 8 bases from V and 9 bases from J, with 11 bases between. The CDR3 runs to 11 residues. CDR1 and CDR2 (germline): MNHNY, SVGAGI (reference sequence). CDR3 in DNA: TGTGCCAGCCTTACTGGGGCTGAGCAGTTCTTC. This translates into CASLTGAEQFF.

V gene TRBV27 combines with J gene TRBJ2-6; TRBD1 matches at 7 bases. Germline-derived CDR1 and CDR2 are MNHEY and SMNVEV (reference sequence). CDR3 length equals 13 residues. J gave up 11 bases and V 7 bases, and 8 bases lay outside the gene matches. The CDR3, as DNA: TGTGCCAGCACCCGACAGGGTGCGGACGTCCTGACTTTC. This encodes CASTRQGADVLTF. The full variable domain, its missing parts supplied by reference TRBV27 and TRBJ2-6, is EAQVTQNPRYLITVTGKKLTVTCSQNMNHEYMSWYRQDPGLGLRQIYYSMNVEVTDKGDVPEGYKVSRKEKRNFPLILESPSPNQTSLYFCASTRQGADVLTFGAGSRLTVL.

This chain connects TRBV7-2 to TRBJ2-1; 14 bases are a match to TRBD2. This CDR3 spans 15 amino acids. Germline V gene sequence: CDR1 SGHTA, CDR2 FQGNSA. V dropped 5 bases and J dropped 7; count of bases not matched to a gene: 4. The CDR3 sequence is CASSLGTSGSNEQFF. The CDR3 nucleotides read TGTGCCAGCAGCCTTGGGACTAGCGGGAGTAATGAGCAGTTCTTC.

The J gene is TRBJ1-2, the V gene TRBV2; D might be TRBD1 (5 bases). V shed 3 bases and J shed 4 bases, with 15 bases lying between them. CDR3 length equals 15 residues. Germline lookup yields CDR1 SNHLY and CDR2 FYNNEI. The CDR3: CASSEGLIGSYGYTF. CDR3 coding DNA: TGTGCCAGCAGTGAGGGGCTGATAGGGTCCTATGGCTACACCTTC.

The rearrangement uses TRBV19 and TRBJ2-1; 10 nucleotides line up with TRBD1. Germline CDR1 is LNHDA and CDR2 is SQIVND (reference sequence). The CDR3 sequence is 17 residues long. The V and J ends lost 2 bases and 5 bases, in that order; junction bases with no gene match: 9. The CDR3, as DNA: TGTGCCAGTAGTATAAGGCCGGGACAGGGGAGCCACAATGAGCAGTTCTTC. The encoded protein is CASSIRPGQGSHNEQFF.

The chain recombines TRBV5-6 with TRBJ1-1; 7 bases are a match to TRBD1. This CDR3 is 16 amino acids long. Germline values: CDR1 SGHDT, CDR2 YYEEEE. V gave up 2 bases and J gave up 0 bases; unmatched junction bases: 7. The CDR3 loop is CASSLYTGAMNTEAFF. The DNA for the CDR3 is TGTGCCAGCAGCTTATATACAGGGGCAATGAACACTGAAGCTTTCTTT.